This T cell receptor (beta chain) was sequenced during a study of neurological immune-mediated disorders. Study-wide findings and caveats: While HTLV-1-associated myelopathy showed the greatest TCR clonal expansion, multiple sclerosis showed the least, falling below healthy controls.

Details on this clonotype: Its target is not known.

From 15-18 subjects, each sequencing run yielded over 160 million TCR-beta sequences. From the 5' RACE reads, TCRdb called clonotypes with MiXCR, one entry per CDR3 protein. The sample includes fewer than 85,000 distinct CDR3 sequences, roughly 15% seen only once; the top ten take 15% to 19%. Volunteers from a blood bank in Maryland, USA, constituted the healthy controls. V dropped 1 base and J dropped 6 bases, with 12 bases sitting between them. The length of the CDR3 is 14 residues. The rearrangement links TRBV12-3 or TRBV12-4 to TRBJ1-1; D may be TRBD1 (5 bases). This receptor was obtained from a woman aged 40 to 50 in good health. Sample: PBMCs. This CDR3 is CASSLGWSGAEAFF. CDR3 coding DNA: TGTGCCAGCAGTTTAGGGTGGTCGGGGGCTGAAGCTTTCTTT.